One sample yielded the 10 T cell receptor beta chains listed below, sequenced in a study of cytomegalovirus exposure and HLA in healthy donors. The PCR made use of 60 Vbeta and 13 Jbeta primers. Clones were sequenced by immunoSEQ multiplex PCR, and TCRdb holds only the in-frame ones, with some missing. The sample lists around 140,000 clones; around 86% were seen once. Sequencing was carried out using PBMCs. These receptors all stem from a woman aged 50 to 65 in good health and CMV-seropositive.

The CDR3 loop is CASSQRAQAGELFF. In nucleotides, the CDR3 is TGTGCCAGCAGCCAGCGGGCCCAGGCCGGGGAGCTGTTTTTT. This chain links TRBV7-2 with TRBJ2-2; tentative D call: TRBD2 (6 bases). Trimming cost V 5 bases and J 6 bases, with 13 bases left between them. Germline V lookup: CDR1 SGHTA, CDR2 FQGNSA. There are 14 residues in the CDR3.

This chain uses TRBV18 with TRBJ2-1; D not resolved. The germline V gene encodes CDR1 KGHSH and CDR2 LQKENI. The CDR3 runs to 13 residues. With 6 bases removed from V and 0 bases from J, the gap between germline ends came to 6 bases. CDR3 protein: CASSMASYNEQFF. The CDR3 nucleotides read TGTGCCAGCTCCATGGCCTCCTACAATGAGCAGTTCTTC.

The rearrangement joins TRBV4-3 to TRBJ1-6, with 9 bases aligning to TRBD1. From germline, CDR1 is LGHNA and CDR2 YSLEER. Germline trimming cut 5 bases from V and 9 bases from J; bases unmatched to any gene: 11. This CDR3 has 16 amino acids. The CDR3 reads CASSYETGTGLSPLHF. DNA for the CDR3: TGCGCCAGCAGCTACGAAACCGGGACAGGGCTTTCACCCCTCCACTTT.

This chain links TRBV27 with TRBJ2-3; 10 nucleotides agree with TRBD2. This CDR3 is built from 17 residues. Germline trimming cut 3 bases from V and 2 bases from J; bases unmatched to any gene: 8. Germline V lookup: CDR1 MNHEY, CDR2 SMNVEV (reference sequence). CDR3 sequence reads: CASSFSQRGGSTDTQYF. The CDR3 DNA is TGTGCCAGCAGTTTCTCTCAGCGGGGGGGCTCCACAGATACGCAGTATTTT.

The chain recombines TRBV2 with TRBJ1-6, with no clear D. In germline, CDR1 is SNHLY, CDR2 FYNNEI. This CDR3 has 11 residues. Trimming pared 2 bases from V and 14 bases from J, leaving 7 bases between. DNA for the CDR3: TGTGCCAGCAGTGAACTCGACACCCTCCACTTT. It translates to CASSELDTLHF.

J is TRBJ2-7 and V is TRBV4-3, with 11 positions matching TRBD2. This CDR3 spans 15 amino acids. Germline loops: CDR1 LGHNA, CDR2 YSLEER. V was pared by 5 bases and J by 2 bases, with 5 bases of the junction left unmatched. CDR3 in DNA: TGCGCCAGCAGCGAGGGACTAGCGGATACCTACGAGCAGTACTTC. It codes for CASSEGLADTYEQYF.

The genes are TRBV6-5 and TRBJ1-1; TRBD1 agrees at 7 bases. The junction had 4 bases not matched to a gene; V was cut back by 6 bases and J by 3 bases. This CDR3 spans 13 amino acids. Germline lookup yields CDR1 MNHEY and CDR2 SVGAGI. The chain's CDR3 is CASRSQGHTEAFF. The CDR3, as DNA: TGTGCCAGCAGGTCACAGGGGCACACTGAAGCTTTCTTT.

V gene TRBV7-6 combines with J gene TRBJ2-5; a weak D match, TRBD1 (6 bases). CDR1 is SGHVS and CDR2 is FNYEAQ in the germline V gene. CDR3 length: 13 residues. The V end was cut by 1 base, the J end by 5 bases, with 8 bases between. The CDR3 DNA reads as TGTGCCAGCAGCTTAGGGGGGCCCGAGACCCAGTACTTC. Residues: CASSLGGPETQYF.

The V and J genes are TRBV5-1 and TRBJ2-2, with TRBD2 matching over 8 bases. Germline V gene sequence: CDR1 SGHRS, CDR2 YFSETQ. This CDR3 has 16 amino acids. V lost 2 bases and J lost 0; bases outside the gene matches: 3. As DNA, the CDR3 is TGCGCCAGCAGCTTAAATAGCGGGGCGAACACCGGGGAGCTGTTTTTT. Translated: CASSLNSGANTGELFF.

The rearrangement links TRBV15 to TRBJ2-7; D possibly corresponds to TRBD2 (6 bases). Germline CDR1 LNHNV, CDR2 YYDKDF (reference sequence). This CDR3 has 15 residues. The ends were cut back, 3 bases at V and 1 base at J, with 13 bases in the middle. The CDR3 region has the DNA TGTGCCACCAGCAGGGGCGGGGCCCGATCCTACGAGCAGTACTTC. Translating gives CATSRGGARSYEQYF. The entire variable domain, with the rest obtained from reference TRBV15 and TRBJ2-7, is as follows: DAMVIQNPRYQVTQFGKPVTLSCSQTLNHNVMYWYQQKSSQAPKLLFHYYDKDFNNEADTPDNFQSRRPNTSFCFLDIRSPGLGDTAMYLCATSRGGARSYEQYFGPGTRLTVT.